Below, 8 T cell receptor beta chains from the same sample are listed, as sequenced in a study of OX40 agonist ivuxolimab in advanced cancers. The receptor library was made with the immunoSEQ multiplex PCR assay. Entries here come from immuneACCESS through TCRdb and include only in-frame sequences with V and J called. Some clones fail to appear in such tables; in the studies checked, an unresolved V gene covers under half of the shortfall, and the cause of the remainder is unknown. The sample records about 100,000 clones, roughly 95% of which are singletons. Of the sample, more than 0.15% is held by the ten largest clones. Sequencing used CD4+ or CD8+ T cells sorted from blood, obtained in a trial of the OX40 agonist ivuxolimab. These receptors originate from an adult with an advanced solid tumor such as melanoma, head and neck, liver or kidney cancer.

For the CDR3, the DNA is TGTGCCAGCCTCGGGGCGCTTTCTGGAAACACCATATATTTT. Translated: CASLGALSGNTIYF. This rearrangement joins TRBV19 to TRBJ1-3, with D maybe TRBD1 (5 bases). Trimming cost V 9 bases and J 1 base, with 13 bases left between them. Germline CDR1 and CDR2: LNHDA and SQIVND (reference sequence). There are 14 residues in the CDR3.

CDR3 bases: TGTGCCAGCAGCCCACAGGGACAGGGCTACGAGCAGTACTTC. Translating gives CASSPQGQGYEQYF. The chain employs TRBV9 and TRBJ2-7, with 9 bases identical to TRBD1. Germline values: CDR1 SGDLS, CDR2 YYNGEE. Trimming removed 4 bases from V and 3 bases from J; junction bases left unmatched: 5. The CDR3 covers 14 residues. The full variable domain, with the rest looked up from reference TRBV9 and TRBJ2-7, is DSGVTQTPKHLITATGQRVTLRCSPRSGDLSVYWYQQSLDQGLQFLIQYYNGEERAKGNILERFSAQQFPDLHSELNLSSLELGDSALYFCASSPQGQGYEQYFGPGTRLTVT.

This rearrangement joins TRBV27 to TRBJ2-7; D remains unclear. Trimming took off 3 bases at V and 2 bases at J, with 11 bases between the two ends. Germline V gives CDR1 MNHEY, CDR2 SMNVEV (reference sequence). The CDR3 has 14 residues. The CDR3 loop is CASSFMPKAYEQYF. Here the CDR3 DNA reads TGTGCCAGCAGTTTTATGCCGAAAGCCTACGAGCAGTACTTC.

The chain joins TRBV7-3 to TRBJ1-1, with D possibly being TRBD1 (6 bases). Trimming left V 5 bases short and J 2 bases short, with 12 bases between. The length of the CDR3 is 14 residues. Per germline, CDR1 SGHTA and CDR2 FQGTGA. In nucleotides, the CDR3 is TGTGCCAGCAGCCTGCAGGGGCACAACACTGAAGCTTTCTTT. Translated: CASSLQGHNTEAFF.

This chain connects TRBV5-1 to TRBJ2-7, with D possibly TRBD1 on 7 matching bases. The CDR3 length is 14 residues. Germline CDR1 and CDR2: SGHRS and YFSETQ. V was shortened by 5 bases and J by 2 bases, with 14 bases between the two germline ends. CDR3 nucleotide sequence: TGCGCCAGCAGGGAGGGAACAGGGGCCTACGAGCAGTACTTC. Amino acid sequence: CASREGTGAYEQYF.

This chain uses TRBV7-2 with TRBJ2-5; tentative D call: TRBD1 (6 bases). Germline CDR1 reads SGHTA; CDR2 reads FQGNSA. This CDR3 comprises 14 residues. Trimming took 3 bases from V and 2 from J, leaving 10 bases between them. Here the CDR3 reads CASSFGQLQETQYF. CDR3 nucleotides: TGTGCCAGCAGCTTTGGACAGTTACAAGAGACCCAGTACTTC.

The V and J genes are TRBV4-1 and TRBJ2-3; no firm D call. This CDR3 contains 14 residues. The V end was cut by 0 bases, the J end by 0 bases, with 4 bases between. From germline, CDR1 is MGHRA and CDR2 YSYEKL. CDR3 sequence: CASSQDFSTDTQYF. The CDR3 DNA sequence: TGCGCCAGCAGCCAAGATTTCAGCACAGATACGCAGTATTTT.

The rearrangement links TRBV6-6 to TRBJ2-7, with 7 nucleotides matching TRBD1. Germline V CDR1 and CDR2: MNHNY, SVGAGI (reference sequence). The CDR3 loop spans 13 amino acids. Trimming took 11 bases from V and 5 from J; bases not matched to a gene: 12. CDR3 nucleotide sequence: TGTGCCGGGTCCGGGACAGAATCCCACGAGCAGTACTTC. This translates into CAGSGTESHEQYF.